This T cell receptor (beta chain) was obtained from a study of blood T cell repertoires in COVID-19. Study-wide background: Samples came from the United States, Italy and Spain, spanning acute and convalescent COVID-19.

CDR3 length equals 14 residues. CDR1 and CDR2 from the germline V gene are SGHDT and YYEEEE. The trim removed 4 bases at V and 7 bases at J, leaving 8 bases unmatched. Produced via immunoSEQ multiplex PCR; TCRdb's table is partial and in-frame only. The data contain around 52,000 clones, roughly 89% of them singletons. The receptor's source is a woman aged 80 or over with acute or convalescent COVID-19. This rearrangement joins TRBV5-6 to TRBJ2-4; 7 bases align to TRBD1. Sequenced: peripheral blood. The CDR3: CASSSTGVRNIQYF. For the CDR3, the DNA is TGTGCCAGCAGCAGCACAGGGGTCAGGAACATTCAGTACTTC.